This T cell receptor (beta chain) was documented in a study of shared clonotypes between healthy human individuals. Study conclusions and caveats: Across four donors, naive CD4 shared 5% to 6%, naive CD8 about 3.2%, memory CD4 roughly 2.4%, memory CD8 0.4%. Only blood was sampled, and tissue TCR repertoires likely differ from blood ones.

To note about this clone: The antigen remains unidentified.

Naive-designated CD8 cells lacked CD45RO, were positively enriched for CCR7, and omitted terminally differentiated effector memory CD45RA+ cells. For each subset, genomic DNA was distributed in equal portions over several immunoSEQ plates. Generated by immunoSEQ multiplex PCR, the TCRdb table keeps only in-frame clones and is missing some. The repertoire holds fewer than 850,000 clones, with about 97% as singletons. Germline assignment: CDR1 GTSNPN and CDR2 SVGIG (reference sequence). With 5 bases removed from V and 0 bases from J, the gap between germline ends came to 17 bases. CDR3 length: 16 amino acids.

V gene TRBV30 combines with J gene TRBJ2-1; no clear D gene. Sequencing was done on a sample of naive CD8+ T cells sorted from blood. This receptor was taken from a man aged 25 to 45 in good health. CDR3 sequence reads: CAWVPRTESSYNEQFF. The CDR3 bases are TGTGCCTGGGTGCCACGAACCGAAAGCTCCTACAATGAGCAGTTCTTC.